This T cell receptor (beta chain) came from a study of CD8 T cells in ankylosing spondylitis. This clonotype was seen more than once but under ten times. What it binds is not known. Overall study results and limits: Made up of eight highly homologous variants, a TCR beta motif appeared characteristic of ankylosing spondylitis blood. There were earlier reports of some motif variants in reactive arthritis synovial fluid and blood.

Germline CDR1 SEHNR, CDR2 FQNEAQ (reference sequence). This CDR3 contains 16 residues. V was pared by 5 bases and J by 6 bases, with 10 bases of the junction left unmatched. For TCR beta, libraries came from quantitative 5'-RACE with molecular barcodes. TCRdb itself ran the 5' RACE reads through MiXCR, one entry per CDR3 protein. The table lists under 150,000 distinct CDR3 sequences, about an eighth of them singletons. The sequence was collected from a female donor with ankylosing spondylitis or in good health (not recorded which). The chain combines TRBV7-9 with TRBJ1-6; TRBD1 agrees at 7 bases. Sequenced: blood, either unsorted or a sorted T cell fraction (not recorded which). CDR3 nucleotide sequence: TGTGCCAGCAGCCCGATTGCCGGGACAGCTAATTCACCCCTCCACTTT. Amino acid sequence: CASSPIAGTANSPLHF.